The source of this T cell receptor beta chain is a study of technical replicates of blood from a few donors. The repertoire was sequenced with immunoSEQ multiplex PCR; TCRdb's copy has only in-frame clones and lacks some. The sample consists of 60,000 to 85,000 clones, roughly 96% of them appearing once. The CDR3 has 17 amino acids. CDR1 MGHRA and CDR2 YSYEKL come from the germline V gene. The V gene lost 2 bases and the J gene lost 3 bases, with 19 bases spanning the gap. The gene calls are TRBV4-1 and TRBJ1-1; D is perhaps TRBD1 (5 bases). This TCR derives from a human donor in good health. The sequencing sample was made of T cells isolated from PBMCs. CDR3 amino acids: CASSQTKGQTLYTEAFF. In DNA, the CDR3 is TGCGCCAGCAGCCAAACCAAAGGACAAACGCTTTACACTGAAGCTTTCTTT.